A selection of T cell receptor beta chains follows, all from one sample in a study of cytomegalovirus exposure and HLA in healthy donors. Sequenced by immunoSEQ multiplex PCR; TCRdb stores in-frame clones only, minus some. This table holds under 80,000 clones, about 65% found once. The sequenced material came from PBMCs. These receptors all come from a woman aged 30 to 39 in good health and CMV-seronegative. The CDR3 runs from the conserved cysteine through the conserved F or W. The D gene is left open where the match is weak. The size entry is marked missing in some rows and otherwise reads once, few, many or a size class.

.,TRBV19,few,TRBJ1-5,TGTGCCAGTAGTATCGCCCGGGTTAATCAGCCCCAGCATTTT,CASSIARVNQPQHF
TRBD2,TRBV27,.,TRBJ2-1,TGTGCCAGCAGTTCCCTCCCGGGGGGGGTGAACAATGAGCAGTTCTTC,CASSSLPGGVNNEQFF
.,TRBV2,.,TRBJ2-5,TGTGCCAGCAGTGAAGACGGGCAAGAGACCCAGTACTTC,CASSEDGQETQYF
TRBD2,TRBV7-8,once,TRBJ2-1,TGTGCCAGCAGCCAAAGACTAGCGGAGGGCCACAATGAGCAGTTCTTC,CASSQRLAEGHNEQFF
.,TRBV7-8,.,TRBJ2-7,TGTGCCTGCAGGTTAGGGCAGGCCTACGAGCAGTACTTC,CACRLGQAYEQYF
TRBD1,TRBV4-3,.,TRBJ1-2,TGCGCCAGCAGCCCCACGACAGGGAGAGGCTACACCTTC,CASSPTTGRGYTF
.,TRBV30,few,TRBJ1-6,TGTGCCTGGAGTAAGTCGGGGGTTAATTCACCCCTCCACTTT,CAWSKSGVNSPLHF
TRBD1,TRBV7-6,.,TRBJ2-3,TGTGCCAGCAGCCCGCGGACAGGGCAGGCAGATACGCAGTATTTT,CASSPRTGQADTQYF
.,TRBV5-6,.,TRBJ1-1,TGTGCCAGCAGCTTGCCACAAAACACTGAAGCTTTCTTT,CASSLPQNTEAFF
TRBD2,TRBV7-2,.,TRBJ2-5,TGTGCCAGCAGCCCAATTAGCGGGGGGGCCTCTGGGGCCCAGTACTTC,CASSPISGGASGAQYF
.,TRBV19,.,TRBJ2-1,TGTGCCAGTACCTTAGGACAGACCTACAATGAGCAGTTCTTC,CASTLGQTYNEQFF
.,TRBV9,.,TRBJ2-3,TGTGCCAGCAGCGTACCGGGAGCTAGCACAGATACGCAGTATTTT,CASSVPGASTDTQYF
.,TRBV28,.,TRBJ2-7,TGTGCCAGCAGCTACGGACAGCCATCCTACGAGCAGTACTTC,CASSYGQPSYEQYF
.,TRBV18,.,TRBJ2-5,TGTGCCAGCTCATCAGGGTTGGGCGAAGAGACCCAGTACTTC,CASSSGLGEETQYF
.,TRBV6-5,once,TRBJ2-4,TGTGCCAGCAGTGAAGGACTAGCCAAAAACATTCAGTACTTC,CASSEGLAKNIQYF
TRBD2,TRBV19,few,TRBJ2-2,TGTGCCAGTAGCACTAGCGGGGGGGCCCTCCGGGGAGCTGTTTTT,CASSTSGGALRGAVF
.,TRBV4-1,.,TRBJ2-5,TGCGCCAGCAGCCAAGCCCCCCATGGGCAGGGTCAGTGGGCAGAGACCCAGTACTTC,CASSQAPHGQGQWAETQYF
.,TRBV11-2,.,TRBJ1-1,TGTGCCAGCAGCGCGGGACTGTGGAACACTGAAGCTTTCTTT,CASSAGLWNTEAFF
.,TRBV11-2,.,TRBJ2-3,TGTGCCAGCAGCTTCACCAGGGGCTTCACAGATACGCAGTATTTT,CASSFTRGFTDTQYF
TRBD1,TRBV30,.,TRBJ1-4,TGTGCCTGGAGTGGACAGGGGCGAAGCGAAAAACTGTTCTTT,CAWSGQGRSEKLFF
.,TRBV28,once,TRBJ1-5,TGTGCCAGCACTCTACCGGGGAGGGAACAGCCCCAGCATTTT,CASTLPGREQPQHF
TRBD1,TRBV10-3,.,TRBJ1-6,TGTGCCAGCAGTTACTCAGGGACAGTTAATTCACCCCTCCACTTT,CASSYSGTVNSPLHF
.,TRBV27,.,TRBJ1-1,TGTGCCAGCAGGGCCTTCCGTGAAGCTTTCTTT,CASRAFREAFF
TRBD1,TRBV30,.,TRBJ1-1,TGTGCCTGGAGCGGGGACAGGGGGCCAAGTATGAACACTGAAGCTTTCTTT,CAWSGDRGPSMNTEAFF
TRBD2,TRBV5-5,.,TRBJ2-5,TGTGCCAGCAGCTTTCTGGGAGGGGAGACCCAGTACTTC,CASSFLGGETQYF
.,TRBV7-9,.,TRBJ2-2,TGTGCCAGCAGCTTTAGTCGCACCGGGGAGCTGTTTTTT,CASSFSRTGELFF
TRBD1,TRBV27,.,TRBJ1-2,TGTGCCAGCTCAGACAGGGGGCGCTTTCCTGGCTACACCTTC,CASSDRGRFPGYTF
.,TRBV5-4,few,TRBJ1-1,TGTGCCAGCGGGAGGGTTTGGGGAACAGGTGAAGCTTTCTTT,CASGRVWGTGEAFF
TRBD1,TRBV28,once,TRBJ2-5,TGTGCCAGCAGGAAGGGACAGGTCGGCGAGACCCAGTACTTC,CASRKGQVGETQYF
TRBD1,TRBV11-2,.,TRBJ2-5,TGTGCCAGCAGCTCTCCGACAGGGATAGAGACCCAGTACTTC,CASSSPTGIETQYF
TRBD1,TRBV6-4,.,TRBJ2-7,TGTGCCAGCAGGGGGGGGACAGGGTCCCGCGAGCAGTACTTC,CASRGGTGSREQYF
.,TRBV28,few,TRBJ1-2,TGTGCCAGCAGTTTTGGTGGAGAACGCAGAAATAGGGGCTACACCTTC,CASSFGGERRNRGYTF
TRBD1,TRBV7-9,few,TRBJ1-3,TGTGCCAGCAGCTCGGGGACAGCTGGAAACACCATATATTTT,CASSSGTAGNTIYF
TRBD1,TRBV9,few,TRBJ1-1,TGTGCCAGCAGCGTAGGGGGGGGACAGGGGACTGAAGCTTTCTTT,CASSVGGGQGTEAFF
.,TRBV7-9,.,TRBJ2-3,TGTGCCAGCAGCCACGACAGTAGGGCAGATACGCAGTATTTT,CASSHDSRADTQYF
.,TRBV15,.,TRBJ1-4,TGTGCCACCAGCGGGGAGGAACGTGAAAAACTGTTTTTT,CATSGEEREKLFF
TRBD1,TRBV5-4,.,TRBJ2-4,TGTGCCAGCAGCAAGCCGGGACAGGGTACAGACATTCAGTACTTC,CASSKPGQGTDIQYF
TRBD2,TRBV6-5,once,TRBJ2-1,TGTGCCAGCAATCTAGCGGGGGGGGACAATGAGCAGTTCTTC,CASNLAGGDNEQFF
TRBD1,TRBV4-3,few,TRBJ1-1,TGCGCCAGCAGCTGGGTAGGGGGCATGAACACTGAAGCTTTCTTT,CASSWVGGMNTEAFF
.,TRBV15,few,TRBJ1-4,TGTGCCACCAGCAGAGACAGGGGAGAAAATGAAAAACTGTTTTTT,CATSRDRGENEKLFF
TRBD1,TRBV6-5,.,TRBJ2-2,TGTGCCAGCAGCTACGGACAGGTGACGAACACCGGGGAGCTGTTTTTT,CASSYGQVTNTGELFF
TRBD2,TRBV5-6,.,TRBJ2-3,TGTGCCAGCAGCTCCGGGACTAGCGACACAGATACGCAGTATTTT,CASSSGTSDTDTQYF
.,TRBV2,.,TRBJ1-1,TGTGCCAGCAGCGAAGCCGGCAGACGGGCTGAAGCTTTCTTT,CASSEAGRRAEAFF
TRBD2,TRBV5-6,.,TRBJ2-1,TGTGCCAGCAGCGCAGCGGGATACAATGAGCAGTTCTTC,CASSAAGYNEQFF
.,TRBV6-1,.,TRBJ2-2,TGTGCCAGCAGTGAAGGGGTGGGGCGCCCTTCCGGGGAGCTGTTTTTT,CASSEGVGRPSGELFF
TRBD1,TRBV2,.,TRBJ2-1,TGTGCCAGCAGTGAAAGTAGGGGGCGGGATGAGCAGTTCTTC,CASSESRGRDEQFF
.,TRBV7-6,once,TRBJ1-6,TGTGCCAGCAGCTTAGCCCCTACTGGGGGCAACTCACCCCTCCACTTT,CASSLAPTGGNSPLHF
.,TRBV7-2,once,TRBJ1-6,TGTGCCACCTCCCCCCAGGGGTCACCCCTCCACTTT,CATSPQGSPLHF
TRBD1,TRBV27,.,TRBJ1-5,TGTGCCAGCAGCCGTTACAGGGGAGGTCAGCCCCAGCATTTT,CASSRYRGGQPQHF
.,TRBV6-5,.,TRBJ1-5,TGTGCCAGCAGTCCCACAGGGATTCAGCCCCAGCATTTT,CASSPTGIQPQHF
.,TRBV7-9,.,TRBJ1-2,TGTGCCAGCAGCTCACTCGGACAGCCGGAATGGGGCTATGGCTACACCTTC,CASSSLGQPEWGYGYTF
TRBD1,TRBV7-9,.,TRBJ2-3,TGTGCCAGCAGACGGACAGGGGAAGATACGCAGTATTTT,CASRRTGEDTQYF
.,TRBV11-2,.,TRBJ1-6,TGTGCCAGCAGCTTAGTCCCTGATGCGGCAGGGCATTCACCCCTCCACTTT,CASSLVPDAAGHSPLHF
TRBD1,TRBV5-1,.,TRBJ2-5,TGCGCCAGCAGCATCCGAACAGGGGTGGAGACCCAGTACTTC,CASSIRTGVETQYF
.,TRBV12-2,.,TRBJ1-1,TGTGCAAGTCGCACGCACAGGGATAACACTGAAGCTTTCTTT,CASRTHRDNTEAFF